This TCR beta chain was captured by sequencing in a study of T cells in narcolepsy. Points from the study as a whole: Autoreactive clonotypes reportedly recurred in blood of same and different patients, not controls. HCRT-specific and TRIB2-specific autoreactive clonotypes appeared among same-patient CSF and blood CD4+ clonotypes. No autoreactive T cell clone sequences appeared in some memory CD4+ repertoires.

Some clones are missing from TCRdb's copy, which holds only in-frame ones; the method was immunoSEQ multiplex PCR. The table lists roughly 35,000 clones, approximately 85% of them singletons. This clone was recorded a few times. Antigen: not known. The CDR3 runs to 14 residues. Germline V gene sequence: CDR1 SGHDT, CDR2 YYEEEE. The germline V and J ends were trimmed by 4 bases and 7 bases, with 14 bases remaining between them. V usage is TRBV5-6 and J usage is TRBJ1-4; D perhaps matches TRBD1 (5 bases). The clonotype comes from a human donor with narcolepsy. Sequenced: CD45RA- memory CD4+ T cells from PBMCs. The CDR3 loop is CASSRPGGGEKLFF. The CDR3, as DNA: TGTGCCAGCAGCCGGCCGGGGGGTGGTGAAAAACTGTTTTTT.